This TCR beta chain was observed in a study of T cells after yellow fever vaccination. Across the whole study: Preparation of fractions with low cell numbers was performed using SMART-Seq v4 Ultra Low Input.

CDR3 length: 12 residues. Trimming pared 5 bases from V and 8 bases from J, leaving 11 bases between. This clonotype was detected a few times. Generation of TCR cDNA used 5'RACE template switching (which added a universal primer site and UMIs). TCRdb reanalysed the 5' RACE reads using MiXCR and keeps one entry per CDR3 protein. The data contain fewer than 650,000 distinct CDR3 sequences, about a fifth of them singletons. Sequenced material: PBMCs, taken less than 25 days after the first yellow fever vaccination. V gene TRBV12-3 or TRBV12-4 combines with J gene TRBJ2-3, with a possible D match to TRBD2 (7 bases). The clonotype comes from a man between 18 and 35 years old who received the YFV17D yellow fever vaccine. This CDR3 is CASSRGGVTQYF. CDR3 coding DNA: TGTGCCAGCAGTAGGGGGGGCGTTACGCAGTATTTT.